This TCR beta chain was identified during a study of cytomegalovirus exposure and HLA in healthy donors. Clones were sequenced by immunoSEQ multiplex PCR, and TCRdb holds only the in-frame ones, with some missing. There are around 150,000 clones in the sample; 80% to 85% occur only once, and roughly a tenth lies in the top ten. Sequencing used PBMCs. The sequence derives from a man aged 30 to 39 in good health and CMV-seropositive.

In nucleotides, the CDR3 is TGTGCCAGCAGCTTAGATAGAACAGAACAAGAGACCCAGTACTTC. The encoded protein is CASSLDRTEQETQYF. The J gene is TRBJ2-5, the V gene TRBV7-2, with unresolved D. The CDR3 is made up of 15 amino acids. V gave up 1 base and J gave up 2 bases, with 11 bases separating them. In germline, CDR1 is SGHTA, CDR2 FQGNSA.